A selection of T cell receptor beta chains follows, all from one sample in a study of vaccination effects on CD4 cells after COVID-19. No antigen is known for these receptors. Sequencing used immunoSEQ multiplex PCR; TCRdb keeps in-frame clones, though not all of them. The table has roughly 25,000 clones, around 66% seen once. This specimen was CD4+ T cells from PBMCs cultured with SARS-CoV-2 spike peptides, taken before COVID-19 vaccination. These receptors were taken from a human donor who had a prior SARS-CoV-2 infection. Both conserved end residues are part of each CDR3. Each record gives: J gene, V gene, clone size, CDR3 length, D gene, CDR3 protein, CDR3 DNA. The D gene is left open where the match is weak. Clone size is not always given. Where it is, it says once, few, many or a class for expanded clones.

j_gene: TRBJ2-1; v_gene: TRBV28; abundance: .; len: 13; d_gene: .; CDR3aa: CASSLNPHNEQFF; CDR3nt: TGTGCCAGCAGTTTAAATCCGCACAATGAGCAGTTCTTC
j_gene: TRBJ2-1; v_gene: TRBV27; abundance: once; len: 16; d_gene: .; CDR3aa: CASSSSPRLPYNEQFF; CDR3nt: TGTGCCAGCAGTTCCTCCCCCAGGCTCCCCTACAATGAGCAGTTCTTC
j_gene: TRBJ2-1; v_gene: TRBV29-1; abundance: .; len: 15; d_gene: .; CDR3aa: CSGLGRQASYNEQFF; CDR3nt: TGCAGCGGACTTGGGCGACAGGCATCCTACAATGAGCAGTTCTTC
j_gene: TRBJ2-1; v_gene: TRBV30; abundance: .; len: 15; d_gene: TRBD2; CDR3aa: CAWSGLAGGYNEQFF; CDR3nt: TGTGCCTGGAGTGGACTAGCGGGAGGATACAATGAGCAGTTCTTC
j_gene: TRBJ1-2; v_gene: TRBV2; abundance: few; len: 16; d_gene: .; CDR3aa: CASSEALKAGNYGYTF; CDR3nt: TGTGCCAGCAGTGAAGCGCTTAAGGCAGGGAACTATGGCTACACCTTC
j_gene: TRBJ1-2; v_gene: TRBV5-6; abundance: .; len: 12; d_gene: .; CDR3aa: CASSNLKYGYTF; CDR3nt: TGTGCCAGCAGCAACCTCAAATATGGCTACACCTTC
j_gene: TRBJ2-4; v_gene: TRBV11-2; abundance: .; len: 14; d_gene: .; CDR3aa: CASSLGITRDQKYF; CDR3nt: TGTGCCAGCAGCTTAGGTATTACCCGGGACCAAAAGTACTTC
j_gene: TRBJ2-5; v_gene: TRBV5-6; abundance: .; len: 13; d_gene: TRBD1; CDR3aa: CASLRTGIETQYF; CDR3nt: TGTGCCAGCTTGCGGACAGGGATAGAGACCCAGTACTTC
j_gene: TRBJ1-2; v_gene: TRBV27; abundance: .; len: 16; d_gene: TRBD1; CDR3aa: CASRLTGGPPDYGYTF; CDR3nt: TGTGCCAGCAGACTAACAGGGGGGCCCCCCGACTATGGCTACACCTTC
j_gene: TRBJ2-7; v_gene: TRBV6-1; abundance: .; len: 15; d_gene: .; CDR3aa: CASSEADPDSYEQYF; CDR3nt: TGTGCCAGCAGTGAAGCGGACCCCGACTCCTACGAGCAGTACTTC
j_gene: TRBJ1-5; v_gene: TRBV5-1; abundance: once; len: 15; d_gene: .; CDR3aa: CASSLGQGPDQPQHF; CDR3nt: TGCGCCAGCAGCTTGGGGCAGGGCCCGGATCAGCCCCAGCATTTT
j_gene: TRBJ1-3; v_gene: TRBV3-1/TRBV3-2; abundance: few; len: 15; d_gene: .; CDR3aa: CASSQDPGAGNTIYF; CDR3nt: TGTGCCAGCAGCCAAGATCCGGGGGCTGGAAACACCATATATTTT
j_gene: TRBJ2-3; v_gene: TRBV11-3; abundance: .; len: 12; d_gene: .; CDR3aa: CASDEGADTQYF; CDR3nt: TGTGCCAGCGATGAAGGTGCAGATACGCAGTATTTT
j_gene: TRBJ2-3; v_gene: TRBV5-1; abundance: .; len: 17; d_gene: TRBD2; CDR3aa: CASSLGTSGTSTDTQYF; CDR3nt: TGCGCCAGCAGCTTGGGGACTAGCGGGACTAGCACAGATACGCAGTATTTT
j_gene: TRBJ2-1; v_gene: TRBV19; abundance: once; len: 16; d_gene: TRBD2; CDR3aa: CASSILRLAGNNEQFF; CDR3nt: TGTGCCAGTAGTATATTGAGGCTAGCGGGGAACAATGAGCAGTTCTTC
j_gene: TRBJ1-4; v_gene: TRBV2; abundance: .; len: 14; d_gene: TRBD1; CDR3aa: CASSGTGGIEKLFF; CDR3nt: TGTGCCAGCAGCGGGACAGGGGGGATTGAAAAACTGTTTTTT
j_gene: TRBJ1-1; v_gene: TRBV28; abundance: .; len: 14; d_gene: .; CDR3aa: CASSPPRVNTEAFF; CDR3nt: TGTGCCAGCAGCCCCCCCAGAGTGAACACTGAAGCTTTCTTT
j_gene: TRBJ1-4; v_gene: TRBV10-3; abundance: .; len: 13; d_gene: .; CDR3aa: CAISESGNEKLFF; CDR3nt: TGTGCCATCAGTGAGTCGGGGAATGAAAAACTGTTTTTT
j_gene: TRBJ2-1; v_gene: TRBV7-7; abundance: few; len: 13; d_gene: .; CDR3aa: CASSRDRYNEQFF; CDR3nt: TGTGCTAGCAGCCGCGACAGGTACAATGAGCAGTTCTTC
j_gene: TRBJ1-6; v_gene: TRBV4-2; abundance: .; len: 15; d_gene: TRBD1; CDR3aa: CASSQTGLSDSPLHF; CDR3nt: TGTGCCAGCAGCCAGACAGGGTTAAGTGATTCACCCCTCCACTTT
j_gene: TRBJ1-4; v_gene: TRBV5-1; abundance: .; len: 15; d_gene: .; CDR3aa: CASSLGRGGDEKLFF; CDR3nt: TGCGCCAGCAGCTTGGGAAGAGGGGGAGATGAAAAACTGTTTTTT
j_gene: TRBJ1-1; v_gene: TRBV4-1; abundance: .; len: 16; d_gene: .; CDR3aa: CASSQDDRAWETEAFF; CDR3nt: TGCGCCAGCAGCCAAGACGACCGGGCTTGGGAAACTGAAGCTTTCTTT
j_gene: TRBJ1-2; v_gene: TRBV18; abundance: once; len: 15; d_gene: TRBD1; CDR3aa: CASSPTGGADYGYTF; CDR3nt: TGTGCCAGCTCACCTACAGGGGGCGCGGACTATGGCTACACCTTC
j_gene: TRBJ1-2; v_gene: TRBV5-1; abundance: .; len: 15; d_gene: .; CDR3aa: CASSPLVGPSYGYTF; CDR3nt: TGCGCCAGCAGCCCCCTGGTAGGACCCTCCTATGGCTACACCTTC
j_gene: TRBJ1-2; v_gene: TRBV19; abundance: .; len: 15; d_gene: TRBD1; CDR3aa: CASSISPDDRDGYTF; CDR3nt: TGTGCCAGTAGTATCTCACCCGATGACAGGGATGGCTACACCTTC
j_gene: TRBJ2-5; v_gene: TRBV19; abundance: .; len: 14; d_gene: TRBD2; CDR3aa: CASSIAGGPETQYF; CDR3nt: TGTGCCAGTAGTATAGCGGGAGGGCCGGAGACCCAGTACTTC
j_gene: TRBJ2-5; v_gene: TRBV2; abundance: .; len: 15; d_gene: TRBD2; CDR3aa: CASSEGLAGAQTQYF; CDR3nt: TGTGCCAGCAGTGAAGGGCTAGCGGGAGCTCAGACCCAGTACTTC
j_gene: TRBJ2-2; v_gene: TRBV7-3; abundance: .; len: 13; d_gene: TRBD1; CDR3aa: CASSTGQAGELFF; CDR3nt: TGTGCCAGCAGCACCGGACAGGCCGGGGAGCTGTTTTTT
j_gene: TRBJ2-3; v_gene: TRBV2; abundance: few; len: 14; d_gene: .; CDR3aa: CASRLTRSTDTQYF; CDR3nt: TGTGCCAGCAGACTCACCAGAAGCACAGATACGCAGTATTTT
j_gene: TRBJ2-2; v_gene: TRBV4-3; abundance: .; len: 16; d_gene: .; CDR3aa: CASSQVAGGPPGELFF; CDR3nt: TGCGCCAGCAGCCAAGTTGCCGGAGGGCCCCCCGGGGAGCTGTTTTTT
j_gene: TRBJ2-7; v_gene: TRBV2; abundance: few; len: 15; d_gene: TRBD2; CDR3aa: CASSGGLADTYEQYF; CDR3nt: TGTGCCAGCAGTGGAGGACTAGCTGACACCTACGAGCAGTACTTC
j_gene: TRBJ1-1; v_gene: TRBV18; abundance: .; len: 15; d_gene: .; CDR3aa: CASSPSRQVLKEAFF; CDR3nt: TGTGCCAGCTCACCATCAAGGCAAGTGCTTAAGGAAGCTTTCTTT
j_gene: TRBJ2-3; v_gene: TRBV19; abundance: few; len: 15; d_gene: .; CDR3aa: CASSLVQTSTDTQYF; CDR3nt: TGTGCCAGTAGTTTGGTGCAGACTAGCACAGATACGCAGTATTTT
j_gene: TRBJ2-7; v_gene: TRBV7-6; abundance: few; len: 18; d_gene: TRBD2; CDR3aa: CASSRLGGLAGSSYEQYF; CDR3nt: TGTGCCAGCAGTCGACTAGGGGGACTAGCGGGGTCCTCCTACGAGCAGTACTTC
j_gene: TRBJ1-6; v_gene: TRBV10-3; abundance: .; len: 13; d_gene: .; CDR3aa: CAIREGAAREYHF; CDR3nt: TGTGCCATCAGGGAGGGCGCGGCGCGCGAGTACCACTTT
j_gene: TRBJ2-7; v_gene: TRBV5-6; abundance: few; len: 14; d_gene: TRBD1; CDR3aa: CASSLGQGAYEQYF; CDR3nt: TGTGCCAGCAGCCTGGGACAGGGGGCCTACGAGCAGTACTTC
j_gene: TRBJ1-2; v_gene: TRBV7-2; abundance: .; len: 15; d_gene: TRBD1; CDR3aa: CASSRIGQGNYGYTF; CDR3nt: TGTGCCAGCAGCCGGATAGGACAGGGCAACTATGGCTACACCTTC
j_gene: TRBJ1-5; v_gene: TRBV23-1; abundance: few; len: 17; d_gene: .; CDR3aa: CASSQSMERLSNQPQHF; CDR3nt: TGCGCCAGCAGTCAATCGATGGAAAGGTTAAGCAATCAGCCCCAGCATTTT
j_gene: TRBJ2-1; v_gene: TRBV11-3; abundance: .; len: 16; d_gene: TRBD2; CDR3aa: CASSFNGASGRAEQFF; CDR3nt: TGTGCCAGCAGTTTCAATGGCGCTAGCGGGAGGGCTGAGCAGTTCTTC
j_gene: TRBJ2-7; v_gene: TRBV7-2; abundance: .; len: 14; d_gene: .; CDR3aa: CASSLGRVPYEQYF; CDR3nt: TGTGCCAGCAGCTTAGGCAGGGTCCCCTACGAGCAGTACTTC
j_gene: TRBJ2-7; v_gene: TRBV4-2; abundance: .; len: 15; d_gene: .; CDR3aa: CASSPTRVVSYEQYF; CDR3nt: TGTGCCAGCAGCCCCACGAGGGTTGTATCCTACGAGCAGTACTTC
j_gene: TRBJ2-2; v_gene: TRBV5-1; abundance: .; len: 16; d_gene: TRBD2; CDR3aa: CASSPLGRETTGELFF; CDR3nt: TGCGCCAGCAGCCCTTTGGGGCGGGAGACCACCGGGGAGCTGTTTTTT
j_gene: TRBJ1-4; v_gene: TRBV2; abundance: .; len: 14; d_gene: .; CDR3aa: CASSEGGLLGELFF; CDR3nt: TGTGCCAGCAGTGAAGGGGGGCTCCTTGGGGAACTGTTTTTT
j_gene: TRBJ2-7; v_gene: TRBV18; abundance: .; len: 14; d_gene: .; CDR3aa: CASSPPGFKYEQYF; CDR3nt: TGTGCCAGCTCACCTCCGGGATTTAAATACGAGCAGTACTTC
j_gene: TRBJ2-7; v_gene: TRBV3-1/TRBV3-2; abundance: .; len: 13; d_gene: TRBD1; CDR3aa: CASSQTGGYEQYF; CDR3nt: TGTGCCAGCAGCCAAACAGGGGGCTACGAGCAGTACTTC
j_gene: TRBJ1-1; v_gene: TRBV19; abundance: .; len: 12; d_gene: .; CDR3aa: CASSILGTEAFF; CDR3nt: TGTGCCAGTAGTATTCTGGGCACTGAAGCTTTCTTT
j_gene: TRBJ1-6; v_gene: TRBV2; abundance: .; len: 15; d_gene: TRBD1; CDR3aa: CASSEGTGGYSPLHF; CDR3nt: TGTGCCAGCAGCGAAGGGACAGGGGGCTATTCACCCCTCCACTTT
j_gene: TRBJ1-5; v_gene: TRBV6-2/TRBV6-3; abundance: .; len: 17; d_gene: .; CDR3aa: CASSYYLVGIVAQPQHF; CDR3nt: TGTGCCAGCAGTTACTACCTAGTTGGGATCGTGGCACAGCCCCAGCATTTT
j_gene: TRBJ2-5; v_gene: TRBV2; abundance: .; len: 19; d_gene: .; CDR3aa: CASSEPGGRTPKGLETQYF; CDR3nt: TGTGCCAGCAGTGAGCCTGGCGGAAGGACTCCCAAAGGCCTTGAGACCCAGTACTTC
j_gene: TRBJ2-5; v_gene: TRBV30; abundance: .; len: 14; d_gene: .; CDR3aa: CAWSVYTGGETQYF; CDR3nt: TGTGCCTGGAGTGTTTATACAGGCGGGGAGACCCAGTACTTC
j_gene: TRBJ2-2; v_gene: TRBV9; abundance: few; len: 12; d_gene: .; CDR3aa: CASSRSAGELFF; CDR3nt: TGTGCCAGCAGCCGTAGCGCCGGGGAGCTGTTTTTT
j_gene: TRBJ2-6; v_gene: TRBV7-9; abundance: .; len: 14; d_gene: .; CDR3aa: CASDSISGANVLTF; CDR3nt: TGTGCCAGTGACAGTATCTCTGGGGCCAACGTCCTGACTTTC
j_gene: TRBJ2-1; v_gene: TRBV7-2; abundance: .; len: 17; d_gene: .; CDR3aa: CASSLGGAGSSYNEQFF; CDR3nt: TGTGCCAGCAGCTTAGGTGGCGCGGGGTCCTCCTACAATGAGCAGTTCTTC
j_gene: TRBJ2-3; v_gene: TRBV6-1; abundance: .; len: 15; d_gene: TRBD1; CDR3aa: CASSDQVRGTDTQYF; CDR3nt: TGTGCCAGCAGTGACCAGGTCAGGGGGACAGATACGCAGTATTTT
j_gene: TRBJ1-1; v_gene: TRBV10-3; abundance: once; len: 13; d_gene: .; CDR3aa: CAISGAGADEAFF; CDR3nt: TGTGCCATCAGTGGTGCGGGGGCCGACGAAGCTTTCTTT
j_gene: TRBJ2-7; v_gene: TRBV9; abundance: .; len: 14; d_gene: .; CDR3aa: CASSATREGHEQYF; CDR3nt: TGTGCCAGCAGCGCCACTAGAGAGGGCCACGAGCAGTACTTC
j_gene: TRBJ2-2; v_gene: TRBV5-6; abundance: few; len: 17; d_gene: TRBD1; CDR3aa: CASSPYAGQGGPGELFF; CDR3nt: TGTGCCAGCAGCCCGTATGCGGGACAGGGGGGCCCCGGGGAGCTGTTTTTT